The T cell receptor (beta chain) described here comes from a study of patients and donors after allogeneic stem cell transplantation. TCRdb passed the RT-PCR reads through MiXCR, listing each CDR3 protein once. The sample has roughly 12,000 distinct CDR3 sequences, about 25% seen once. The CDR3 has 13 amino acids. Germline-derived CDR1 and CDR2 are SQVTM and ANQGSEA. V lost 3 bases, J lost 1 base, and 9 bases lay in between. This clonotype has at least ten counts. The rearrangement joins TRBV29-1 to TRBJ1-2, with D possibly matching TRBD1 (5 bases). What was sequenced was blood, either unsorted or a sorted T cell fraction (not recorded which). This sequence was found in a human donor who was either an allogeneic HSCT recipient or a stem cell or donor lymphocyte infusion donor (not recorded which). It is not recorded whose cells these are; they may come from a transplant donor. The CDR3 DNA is TGCAGCGTTGAGGGGCAGGGTAACTATGGCTACACCTTC. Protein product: CSVEGQGNYGYTF.